Following are 29 T cell receptor beta chains from one sample sequenced in a study of blood T cell repertoires in COVID-19. Repertoires were generated with immunoSEQ multiplex PCR, while TCRdb's copy carries only in-frame clones and drops some. Of 170,000 or so clones listed, roughly 86% are singletons. Material for sequencing was peripheral blood. The source of these receptors is a man aged 35 to 55 with active or convalescent COVID-19.

This rearrangement joins TRBV2 to TRBJ2-3, with TRBD2 matching over 10 bases. The CDR3 is made up of 14 amino acids. V dropped 9 bases and J dropped 4; count of bases not matched to a gene: 7. Germline-derived CDR1 and CDR2 are SNHLY and FYNNEI. The CDR3 is CASSGGTNSDTQYF. The CDR3 DNA reads as TGTGCCAGTAGCGGGGGGACAAATTCAGATACGCAGTATTTT.

This chain joins TRBV7-2 and TRBJ2-3; 10 bases agree with TRBD2. J was trimmed by 6 bases and V by 4 bases; bases with no gene match: 7. CDR1 is SGHTA and CDR2 is FQGNSA in the germline V gene. The CDR3 is 15 residues long. The CDR3 DNA reads TGTGCCAGCAGCTCAAGCGGGGGGGGACGGGATACGCAGTATTTT. It yields the protein CASSSSGGGRDTQYF.

This sequence joins TRBV28 and TRBJ1-2; D gene uncertain. Germline-derived CDR1 and CDR2 are MDHEN and SYDVKM. With 1 base removed from V and 4 bases from J, the gap between germline ends came to 13 bases. The CDR3 loop spans 15 amino acids. The CDR3 nucleotides are TGTGCCAGCAGTTTATCAGGTGGCGTTGTCTATGGCTACACCTTC. Translating it yields CASSLSGGVVYGYTF.

The chain couples TRBV24-1 to TRBJ2-1, with TRBD2 matching over 12 bases. The length of the CDR3 is 16 residues. The trim removed 5 bases at V and 6 bases at J, leaving 7 bases unmatched. The germline V gene encodes CDR1 KGHDR and CDR2 SFDVKD. Written as DNA, the CDR3 is TGTGCCACCAGTGCCCCCCTAGCGGGGGGGCCCAATGAGCAGTTCTTC. Its protein product is CATSAPLAGGPNEQFF.

This clone was observed once. V and J are TRBV28 and TRBJ2-7; TRBD1 matches at 10 bases. Germline V CDR1 and CDR2: MDHEN, SYDVKM. This CDR3 comprises 14 residues. With V trimmed by 6 bases and J by 6 bases, 8 bases remained unmatched. Here the CDR3 reads CASRLTGGAGEQYF. The CDR3 DNA is TGTGCCAGCAGACTGACAGGGGGCGCAGGCGAGCAGTACTTC.

This sequence joins TRBV28 and TRBJ2-7; 7 bases line up with TRBD1. The V gene's germline CDR1 is MDHEN and CDR2 SYDVKM. The CDR3 spans 15 residues. V lost 8 bases, J lost 0 bases, and 10 bases stayed unmatched. The CDR3: CASRSPTGSSYEQYF. The CDR3 DNA sequence: TGTGCCAGCCGCAGCCCGACAGGGAGCTCCTACGAGCAGTACTTC.

This clone was counted a few times. The V call is TRBV2, the J call TRBJ1-5, with unresolved D. The CDR3 runs to 14 residues. Trimming left V 1 base short and J 1 base short, with 5 bases between. CDR1 is SNHLY and CDR2 is FYNNEI in the germline V gene. This CDR3 reads CASSEGRSNQPQHF. DNA for the CDR3: TGTGCCAGCAGTGAAGGGCGGAGCAATCAGCCCCAGCATTTT.

V gene TRBV10-3 combines with J gene TRBJ1-1; 8 positions match TRBD1. Germline assignment: CDR1 ENHRY and CDR2 SYGVKD. This CDR3 is 13 amino acids long. The V gene end was trimmed by 10 bases and the J gene end by 7 bases; junction bases not matched to a gene: 11. The CDR3 sequence is CATKDRALGEAFF. In DNA form, the CDR3 reads TGTGCCACCAAGGACAGGGCTCTGGGTGAAGCTTTCTTT.

The rearrangement uses TRBV4-1 and TRBJ2-2, with 8 bases aligning to TRBD1. Trimming cost V 1 base and J 6 bases; bases outside gene matches: 4. In germline, CDR1 is MGHRA, CDR2 YSYEKL. The CDR3 is made up of 15 amino acids. CDR3 loop: CASSQGRGPSGELFF. The CDR3 region has the DNA TGCGCCAGCAGCCAAGGCAGGGGGCCCTCCGGGGAGCTGTTTTTT.

In its sample, this clone was seen once. V usage is TRBV30 and J usage is TRBJ1-6; D gene ambiguous. The germline CDR1 and CDR2 sequences are GTSNPN and SVGIG (reference sequence). This CDR3 has 15 amino acids. V was clipped by 3 bases and J by 0 bases, with 9 bases between them. DNA of the CDR3: TGTGCCTGGAGGGGCTTCAGCTCCTATAATTCACCCCTCCACTTT. Translation: CAWRGFSSYNSPLHF.

J is TRBJ2-1 and V is TRBV12-3 or TRBV12-4; D is unclear. The CDR3 loop spans 12 amino acids. With 6 bases removed from V and 3 bases from J, the gap between germline ends came to 6 bases. The CDR3 protein is CASSLSYNEQFF. The CDR3 DNA sequence: TGTGCCAGCAGCTTGAGCTACAATGAGCAGTTCTTC.

The chain couples TRBV21-1 to TRBJ1-6; the DNA was not compared with TRBD1, the D call given in the table. TRBV21-1 is a recognized pseudogene. CDR3 length equals 14 residues. The DNA of the CDR3 is TGTGCCAGCAGCAAAGGGGGCAGTAATTCACCCCTCCACTTT. It translates to CASSKGGSNSPLHF.

V gene TRBV2 combines with J gene TRBJ1-3, with 8 nucleotides matching TRBD1. Trimming cost V 5 bases and J 4 bases; bases outside gene matches: 7. Looked up from germline, CDR1 is SNHLY and CDR2 is FYNNEI. The length of the CDR3 is 15 residues. CDR3 region: CASSFRTGSGNTIYF. The CDR3 nucleotides read TGTGCCAGCAGTTTTCGGACAGGGTCGGGAAACACCATATATTTT.

The rearrangement joins TRBV7-9 to TRBJ1-5, with a possible D match to TRBD1 (6 bases). The CDR3 runs 14 residues. Trimming cost V 4 bases and J 1 base, with 8 bases left between them. Looked up from germline, CDR1 is SEHNR and CDR2 is FQNEAQ (reference sequence). The CDR3 loop reads CASSSQGSNQPQHF. The CDR3 DNA sequence: TGTGCCAGCAGCTCCCAGGGGAGCAATCAGCCCCAGCATTTT.

V usage is TRBV7-3 and J usage is TRBJ2-3; D remains ambiguous. This CDR3 has 14 amino acids. Germline CDR1 and CDR2: SGHTA and FQGTGA. V lost 1 base to trimming and J lost 3 bases, with 8 bases between them. Written as DNA, the CDR3 is TGTGCCAGCAGCTTAAATGCGTTAACAGATACGCAGTATTTT. This gives the protein CASSLNALTDTQYF.

The chain joins TRBV28 to TRBJ1-3; TRBD1 matches 8 bases. Germline CDR1 and CDR2: MDHEN and SYDVKM. The CDR3 has 14 residues. Unmatched junction bases numbered 3, after V lost 5 bases and J lost 3 bases. CDR3 coding DNA: TGTGCCAGCAGTCAACAGGGGGATGGAAACACCATATATTTT. This translates into CASSQQGDGNTIYF.

This clone was observed a single time. The chain combines TRBV3-1 (or the pseudogene TRBV3-2) with TRBJ1-2, with 10 bases lining up with TRBD1. Losses at the gene ends were 4 bases for V and 6 bases for J; bases not matched to a gene: 14. The CDR3 spans 17 residues. Per germline, CDR1 LGHDT and CDR2 YNNKEL (reference sequence). The CDR3 loop is CASSLLDRGFRGDGYTF. CDR3 DNA: TGTGCCAGCAGCCTCTTGGACAGGGGGTTTCGCGGGGATGGCTACACCTTC.

The rearrangement links TRBV2 to TRBJ2-5; 8 nucleotides agree with TRBD2. After removal of 1 base from V and 0 bases from J, the junction contained 7 bases not matched to a gene. Germline V gene data show CDR1 as SNHLY and CDR2 as FYNNEI. CDR3 length equals 17 residues. The CDR3 here is CASSEGITSGNQETQYF. The CDR3 bases are TGTGCCAGCAGTGAAGGGATAACTAGCGGAAACCAAGAGACCCAGTACTTC. Filled out from reference TRBV2 and TRBJ2-5, the complete variable domain reads EPEVTQTPSHQVTQMGQEVILRCVPISNHLYFYWYRQILGQKVEFLVSFYNNEISEKSEIFDDQFSVERPDGSNFTLKIRSTKLEDSAMYFCASSEGITSGNQETQYFGPGTRLLVL.

The J gene is TRBJ1-1, the V gene TRBV5-4, with D possibly matching TRBD1 (5 bases). Looked up from germline, CDR1 is SGHNT and CDR2 is YYREEE (reference sequence). The CDR3 contains 16 residues. V was trimmed by 2 bases and J by 0 bases, leaving 14 bases between them. In DNA, the CDR3 is TGTGCCAGCAGCTTTGGGCAGGGCTTCATGAACACTGAAGCTTTCTTT. It translates to CASSFGQGFMNTEAFF.

The chain recombines TRBV7-9 with TRBJ1-1, with D unclear. The germline V and J ends were trimmed by 5 bases and 0 bases, with 7 bases remaining between them. CDR1 and CDR2 from the germline V gene are SEHNR and FQNEAQ (reference sequence). The length of the CDR3 is 13 residues. CDR3 in DNA: TGTGCCAGCAGCCCCCGTATGAACACTGAAGCTTTCTTT. Protein product: CASSPRMNTEAFF.

V is TRBV24-1 and J is TRBJ1-3; 10 bases are shared with TRBD1. Germline loops: CDR1 KGHDR, CDR2 SFDVKD. The ends lost 0 bases at V and 1 base at J; junction bases unmatched: 14. The CDR3 contains 21 residues. The CDR3 coding sequence is TGTGCCACCAGTGATTTGTTCCCGGGACAGGGGAGTAGTCGGTCTGGAAACACCATATATTTT. Its protein is CATSDLFPGQGSSRSGNTIYF.

J is TRBJ2-3 and V is TRBV3-1 (or the pseudogene TRBV3-2); 8 bases align to TRBD2. Trimming removed 1 base from V and 4 bases from J; junction bases left unmatched: 4. The CDR3 is 15 amino acids. The germline V gene encodes CDR1 LGHDT and CDR2 YNNKEL (reference sequence). CDR3 loop: CASSQAGGRSDTQYF. The DNA of the CDR3 is TGTGCCAGCAGCCAAGCGGGGGGGCGCTCAGATACGCAGTATTTT.

This chain connects TRBV24-1 to TRBJ1-5; D is unclear. V was trimmed by 4 bases and J by 11 bases, leaving 8 bases between them. Germline V lookup: CDR1 KGHDR, CDR2 SFDVKD. CDR3 length: 11 amino acids. The CDR3 here is CATSDSRAQHF. CDR3 bases: TGTGCCACCAGTGACAGCCGGGCCCAGCATTTT.

This chain uses TRBV12-5 with TRBJ1-6, with D unclear. This CDR3 has 14 amino acids. From germline, CDR1 is LGHNT and CDR2 FRNRAP. The V gene lost 3 bases and the J gene lost 4 bases, with 7 bases spanning the gap. The CDR3 loop reads CASGFGQYNSPLHF. The CDR3 DNA reads as TGTGCTAGTGGTTTTGGGCAGTATAATTCACCCCTCCACTTT. The full variable domain, completed using reference TRBV12-5 and TRBJ1-6, is DARVTQTPRHKVTEMGQEVTMRCQPILGHNTVFWYRQTMMQGLELLAYFRNRAPLDDSGMPKDRFSAEMPDATLATLKIQPSEPRDSAVYFCASGFGQYNSPLHFGNGTRLTVT.

This sequence joins TRBV18 and TRBJ2-5; a possible D gene is TRBD1 (6 bases). Germline CDR1 reads KGHSH; CDR2 reads LQKENI. Trimming removed 2 bases at V and 5 bases at J, with 15 bases between. The CDR3 consists of 15 residues. The CDR3 loop is CASSPLQGIGETQYF. Here the CDR3 DNA reads TGTGCCAGCTCACCATTGCAGGGGATTGGGGAGACCCAGTACTTC. Together with reference TRBV18 and TRBJ2-5, the CDR3 gives the full variable domain: NAGVMQNPRHLVRRRGQEARLRCSPMKGHSHVYWYRQLPEEGLKFMVYLQKENIIDESGMPKERFSAEFPKEGPSILRIQQVVRGDSAAYFCASSPLQGIGETQYFGPGTRLLVL.

The chain is built from TRBV27 and TRBJ2-5; 7 positions agree with TRBD1. After removal of 1 base from V and 4 bases from J, the junction contained 9 bases not matched to a gene. Germline CDR1 reads MNHEY; CDR2 reads SMNVEV (reference sequence). The CDR3 spans 16 residues. CDR3 protein: CASSLFGQGETETQYF. Here the CDR3 DNA reads TGTGCCAGCAGTTTATTTGGCCAGGGGGAGACAGAGACCCAGTACTTC.

This clone occurred a few times. One end of the junction varies from germline; a read error may be responsible. The chain uses TRBV7-7 and TRBJ2-2; D might be TRBD1 (5 bases). The CDR3 has 16 residues. Germline assignment: CDR1 SSHAT and CDR2 FNYEAQ (reference sequence). CDR3 in amino acids: CASSLGRTINTGELFF. In DNA form, the CDR3 reads TGTGCTAGCAGCTTAGGCAGGACAATTAACACCGGGGAGCTGTTTTTT.

The chain is built from TRBV15 and TRBJ1-2; 9 bases align to TRBD1. CDR1 and CDR2 (germline): LNHNV, YYDKDF (reference sequence). V was pared by 1 base and J by 0 bases, with 9 bases of the junction left unmatched. The CDR3 loop spans 18 amino acids. The CDR3 DNA reads as TGTGCCACCAGCAGAGTCAGGACAGGGGACCGAGCTAACTATGGCTACACCTTC. Its protein is CATSRVRTGDRANYGYTF.

V is TRBV27 and J is TRBJ1-3, with D uncertain. CDR1 is MNHEY and CDR2 is SMNVEV in the germline V gene (reference sequence). V was cut by 8 bases and J by 0 bases, with 14 bases left in between. The CDR3 runs 15 residues. The CDR3 DNA sequence: TGTGCCAGCGGTCCCGGAGCCTACTCTGGAAACACCATATATTTT. Translated, it gives CASGPGAYSGNTIYF.